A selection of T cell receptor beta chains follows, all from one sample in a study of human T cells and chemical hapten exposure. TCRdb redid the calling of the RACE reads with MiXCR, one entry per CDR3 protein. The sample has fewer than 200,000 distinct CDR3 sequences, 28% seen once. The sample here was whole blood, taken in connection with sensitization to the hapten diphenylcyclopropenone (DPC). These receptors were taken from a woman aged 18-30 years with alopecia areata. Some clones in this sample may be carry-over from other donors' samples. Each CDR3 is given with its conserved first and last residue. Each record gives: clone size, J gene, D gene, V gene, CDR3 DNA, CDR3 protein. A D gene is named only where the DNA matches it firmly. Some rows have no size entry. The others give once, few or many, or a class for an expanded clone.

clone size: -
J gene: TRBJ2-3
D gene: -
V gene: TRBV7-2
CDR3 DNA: TGTGCCAGCAGCGGGGGGCTCGGATTCACAGATACGCAGTATTTT
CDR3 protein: CASSGGLGFTDTQYF

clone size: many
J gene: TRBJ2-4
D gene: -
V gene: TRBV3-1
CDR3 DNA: TGTGCCAGCAGCCAAGAAGGGCCAGGTTGGAACATTCAGTACTTC
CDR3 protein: CASSQEGPGWNIQYF

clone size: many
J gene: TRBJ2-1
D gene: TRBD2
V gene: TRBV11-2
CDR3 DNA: TGTGCCAGCAGCTCAACTAGCGGGGGGTCACGGGAGCAGTTCTTC
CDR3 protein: CASSSTSGGSREQFF

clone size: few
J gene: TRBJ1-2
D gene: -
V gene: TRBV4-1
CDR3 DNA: TGCGCCAGCAGCCAAGTCTACGCTTATGGCTACACCTTC
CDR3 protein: CASSQVYAYGYTF

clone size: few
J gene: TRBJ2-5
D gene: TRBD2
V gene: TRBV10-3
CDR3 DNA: TGTGCCACCGGGACTAGCAGCGAGACCCAGTACTTC
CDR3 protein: CATGTSSETQYF

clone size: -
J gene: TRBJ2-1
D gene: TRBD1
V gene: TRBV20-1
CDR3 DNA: TGCAGTGCTAGCCCCCGGGACAGGGAAGGATTTAGCTCCTACAATGAGCAGTTCTTC
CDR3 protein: CSASPRDREGFSSYNEQFF

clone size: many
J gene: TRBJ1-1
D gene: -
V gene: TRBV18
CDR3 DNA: TGTGCCAGCTCACCGGGCGGGAACACTGAAGCTTTCTTT
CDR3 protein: CASSPGGNTEAFF

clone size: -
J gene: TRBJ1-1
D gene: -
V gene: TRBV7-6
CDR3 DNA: TGTGCCAGCAGCTTAGGATGGGGCTCGGGAGCTTTCTTT
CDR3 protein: CASSLGWGSGAFF

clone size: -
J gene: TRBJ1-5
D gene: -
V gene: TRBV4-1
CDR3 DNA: TGCGCCAGCAGCCAAGATGTGGCAGGGCGAAATCAGCCCCAGCATTTT
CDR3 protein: CASSQDVAGRNQPQHF

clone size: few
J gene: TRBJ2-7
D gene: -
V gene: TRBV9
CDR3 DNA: TGTGCCAGCAGCGTAGGTGAGGCCTACGAGCAGTACTTC
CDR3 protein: CASSVGEAYEQYF

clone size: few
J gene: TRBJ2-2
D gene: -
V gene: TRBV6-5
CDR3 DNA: TGTGCCAGCAGTTACGGGCAGGCGGCCGGGGAGCTGTTTTTT
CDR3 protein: CASSYGQAAGELFF

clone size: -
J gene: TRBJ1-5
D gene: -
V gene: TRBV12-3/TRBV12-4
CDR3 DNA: TGTGCCAGCAGTTTAGTAAGGGGGAGCAATCAGCCCCAGCATTTT
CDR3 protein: CASSLVRGSNQPQHF

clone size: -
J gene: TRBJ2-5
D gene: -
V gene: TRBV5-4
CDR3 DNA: TGTGCCAGCAGCTTGGCCGCGGCAGGGCAGGCGATGACCCAGTACTTC
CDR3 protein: CASSLAAAGQAMTQYF

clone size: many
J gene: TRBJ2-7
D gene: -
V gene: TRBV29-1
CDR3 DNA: TGCAGCGTTGCGTCCAGGGGCTACGAGCAGTACTTC
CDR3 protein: CSVASRGYEQYF

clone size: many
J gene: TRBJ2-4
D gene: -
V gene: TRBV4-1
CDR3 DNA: TGCGCCAGCAGCCAAGATCGGGTTTTAAGGACAGACAAAAACATTCAGTACTTC
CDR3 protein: CASSQDRVLRTDKNIQYF

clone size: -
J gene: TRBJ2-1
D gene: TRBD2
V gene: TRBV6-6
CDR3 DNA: TGTGCCAGCAGTCCTATAGCGGGGGGGCGAGTCAATGAGCAGTTCTTC
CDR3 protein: CASSPIAGGRVNEQFF

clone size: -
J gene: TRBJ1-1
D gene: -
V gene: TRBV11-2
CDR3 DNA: TGTGCCAGCAGCTTTGAGCCAGTGATCTTGAACACTGAAGCTTTCTTT
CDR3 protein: CASSFEPVILNTEAFF

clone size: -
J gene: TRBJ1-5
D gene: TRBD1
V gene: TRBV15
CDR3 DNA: TGTGCCACCAGCAGAGAACAGGGGAACGTGCAGCCCCAGCATTTT
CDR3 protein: CATSREQGNVQPQHF

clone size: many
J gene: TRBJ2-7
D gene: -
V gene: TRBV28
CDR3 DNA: TGTGCCAGCAGTATACGTCCTTTAAGCTCCTACGAGCAGTACTTC
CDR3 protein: CASSIRPLSSYEQYF

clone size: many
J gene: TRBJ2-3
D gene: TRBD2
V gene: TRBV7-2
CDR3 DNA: TGTGCCAGCAGCTTAGGGACTAGCGGGAGGCAATATTCGCAGTATTTT
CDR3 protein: CASSLGTSGRQYSQYF

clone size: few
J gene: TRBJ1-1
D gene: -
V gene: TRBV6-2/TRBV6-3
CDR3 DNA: TGTGCCAGCAGTTACGAGGGTTGGCGAACTGAAGCTTTCTTT
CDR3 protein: CASSYEGWRTEAFF

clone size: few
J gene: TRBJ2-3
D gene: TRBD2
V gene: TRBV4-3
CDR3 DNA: TGCGCCAGCAGCCAAGAAGCCCGGGAGGTAGCGGGAAACACAGATACGCAGTATTTT
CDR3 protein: CASSQEAREVAGNTDTQYF

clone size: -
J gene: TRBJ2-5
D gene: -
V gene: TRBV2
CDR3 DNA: TGTGCCACGTCCATGAGCCGAGAGACCCAGTACTTC
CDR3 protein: CATSMSRETQYF

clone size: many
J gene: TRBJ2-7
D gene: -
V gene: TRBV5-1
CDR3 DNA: TGCGCCAGCAGCTCCACCCTCCGCGAGCAGTACTTC
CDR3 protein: CASSSTLREQYF

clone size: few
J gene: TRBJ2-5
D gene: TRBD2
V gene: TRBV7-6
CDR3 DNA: TGTGCCAGCAGCTTAATGGCTAGCGGGGGGGGTCAAGAGACCCAGTACTTC
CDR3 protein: CASSLMASGGGQETQYF

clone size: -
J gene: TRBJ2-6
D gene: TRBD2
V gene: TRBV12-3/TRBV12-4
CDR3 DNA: TGTGCCAGCAGTGTCCCCAGAGCGGGAGCTGGGGCCAACGTCCTGACTTTC
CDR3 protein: CASSVPRAGAGANVLTF

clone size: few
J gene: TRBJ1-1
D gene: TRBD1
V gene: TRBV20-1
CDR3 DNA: TGCAGTGCTTGGCCGGGACAGGGAGCAACTGAAGCTTTCTTT
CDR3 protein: CSAWPGQGATEAFF

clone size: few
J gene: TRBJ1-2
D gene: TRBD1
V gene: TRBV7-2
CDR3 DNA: TGTGCCAGCAGCTCCCCGGGACAGGGGAGGGCTAACTATGGCTACACCTTC
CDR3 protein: CASSSPGQGRANYGYTF

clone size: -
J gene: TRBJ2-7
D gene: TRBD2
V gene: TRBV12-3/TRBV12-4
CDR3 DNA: TGTGCCAGCAGTGGCTCCGGGACTAGCGGGAGCGAGCAGTACTTC
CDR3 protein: CASSGSGTSGSEQYF

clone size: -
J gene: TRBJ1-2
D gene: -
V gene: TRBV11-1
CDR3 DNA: TGTGCCAGCAGCCCCCGTGGGACAAGTGGCTATGGCTACACCTTC
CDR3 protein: CASSPRGTSGYGYTF

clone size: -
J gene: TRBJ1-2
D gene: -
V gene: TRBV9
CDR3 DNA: TGTGCCAGCAGCGTAGATGTGGGCGGCTACACCTTC
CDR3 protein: CASSVDVGGYTF

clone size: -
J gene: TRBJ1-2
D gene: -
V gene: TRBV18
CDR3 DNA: TGTGCCAGCTCACCGAAGGGGCAAAGCTATGGCTACACCTTC
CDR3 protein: CASSPKGQSYGYTF

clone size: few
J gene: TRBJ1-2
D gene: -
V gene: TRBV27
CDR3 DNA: TGTGCCAGCAGCCGTATTAACTCTAACTATGGCTACACCTTC
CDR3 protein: CASSRINSNYGYTF

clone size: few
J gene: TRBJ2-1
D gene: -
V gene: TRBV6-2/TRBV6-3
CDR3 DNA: TGTGCCAGCAGTTACGAAATCCACAATGAGCAGTTCTTC
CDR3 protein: CASSYEIHNEQFF

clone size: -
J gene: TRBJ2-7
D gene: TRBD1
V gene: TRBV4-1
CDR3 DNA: TGCGCCAGCAGCCAGGACAGGGCCGAGCAGTACTTC
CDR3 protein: CASSQDRAEQYF

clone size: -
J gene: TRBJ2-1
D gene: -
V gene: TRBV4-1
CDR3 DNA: TGCGCCAGCAGCCAAGAAAGGCAAAGTGAGCAGTTCTTC
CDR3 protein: CASSQERQSEQFF

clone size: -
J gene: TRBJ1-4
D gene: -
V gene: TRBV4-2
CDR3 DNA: TGTGCCAGCAGCCAAGATGGCACGGCAGATCTATTTGAAAAACTGTTTTTT
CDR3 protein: CASSQDGTADLFEKLFF

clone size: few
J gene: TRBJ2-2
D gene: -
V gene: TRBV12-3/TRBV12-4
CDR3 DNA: TGTGCCAGCAGCCATCGGGCCCCGGCCACCGGGGAGCTGTTTTTT
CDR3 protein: CASSHRAPATGELFF

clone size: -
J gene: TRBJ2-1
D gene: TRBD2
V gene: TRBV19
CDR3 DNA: TGTGCCAGTAGTATTGGGACTAGCGGGAGGGCCTACAATGAGCAGTTCTTC
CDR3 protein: CASSIGTSGRAYNEQFF

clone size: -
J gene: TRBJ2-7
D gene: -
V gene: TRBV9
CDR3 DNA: TGTGCCAGCAGCGTGAGTGGGGGTGCGTCCTACGAGCAGTACTTC
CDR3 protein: CASSVSGGASYEQYF

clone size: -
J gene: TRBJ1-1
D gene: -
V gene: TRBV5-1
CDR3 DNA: TGCGCCAGCAGCTTGGATGGGCAGGTCGTAGCAGCTTTCTTT
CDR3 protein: CASSLDGQVVAAFF

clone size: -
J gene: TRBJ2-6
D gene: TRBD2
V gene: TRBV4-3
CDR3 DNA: TGCGCCAGCAGCCATACTAGCGGGGGTTTTGGGGCCAACGTCCTGACTTTC
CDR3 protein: CASSHTSGGFGANVLTF

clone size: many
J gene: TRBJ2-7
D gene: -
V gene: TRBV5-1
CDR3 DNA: TGCGCCAGCAGCTTGGACCTACGAGGGCAGTACTTC
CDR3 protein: CASSLDLRGQYF

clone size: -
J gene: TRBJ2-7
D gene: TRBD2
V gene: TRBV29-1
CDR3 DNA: TGCAGCGTTGAAGGGGGAGGGAACCCCAACGAGCAGTACTTC
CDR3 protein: CSVEGGGNPNEQYF

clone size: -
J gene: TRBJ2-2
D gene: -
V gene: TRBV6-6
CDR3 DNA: TGTGCCAGCAGTTCCTTCTCCGGAGGCACCGGGGAGCTGTTTTTT
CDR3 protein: CASSSFSGGTGELFF

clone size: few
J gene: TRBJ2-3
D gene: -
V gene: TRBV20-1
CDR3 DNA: TGCTCCCTTAGGGGAAAAACAGATACGCAGTATTTT
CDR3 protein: CSLRGKTDTQYF

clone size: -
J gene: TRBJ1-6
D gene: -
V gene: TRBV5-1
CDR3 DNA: TGCGCCAGCAGCTTGGGAACAGGGCGGTCACCCCTCCACTTT
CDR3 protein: CASSLGTGRSPLHF

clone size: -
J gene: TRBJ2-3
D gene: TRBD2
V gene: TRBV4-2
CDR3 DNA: TGTGCCAGCAGCCCGGGACTAGCGGGGGGAACAGATACGCAGTATTTT
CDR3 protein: CASSPGLAGGTDTQYF

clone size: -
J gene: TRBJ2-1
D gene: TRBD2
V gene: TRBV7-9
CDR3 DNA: TGTGCCAGCAGCTTAGGGGGTCAACTAGCGGGAGCGGGTGAGCAGTTCTTC
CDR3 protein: CASSLGGQLAGAGEQFF

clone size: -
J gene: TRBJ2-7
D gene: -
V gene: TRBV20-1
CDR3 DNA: TGCAGTGCTCCGACCCGAGTGGGGCTCAACTACGAGCAGTACTTC
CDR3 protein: CSAPTRVGLNYEQYF

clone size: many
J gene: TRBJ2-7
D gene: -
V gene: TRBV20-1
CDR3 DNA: TGCAGTGCTAGGGGCCCCCAGCCCGAGCAGTACTTC
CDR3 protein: CSARGPQPEQYF

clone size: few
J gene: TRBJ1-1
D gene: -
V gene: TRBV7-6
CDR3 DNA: TGTGCCAGCAGCTCAAATAGAAGGGGGGTGAACACTGAAGCTTTCTTT
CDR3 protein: CASSSNRRGVNTEAFF